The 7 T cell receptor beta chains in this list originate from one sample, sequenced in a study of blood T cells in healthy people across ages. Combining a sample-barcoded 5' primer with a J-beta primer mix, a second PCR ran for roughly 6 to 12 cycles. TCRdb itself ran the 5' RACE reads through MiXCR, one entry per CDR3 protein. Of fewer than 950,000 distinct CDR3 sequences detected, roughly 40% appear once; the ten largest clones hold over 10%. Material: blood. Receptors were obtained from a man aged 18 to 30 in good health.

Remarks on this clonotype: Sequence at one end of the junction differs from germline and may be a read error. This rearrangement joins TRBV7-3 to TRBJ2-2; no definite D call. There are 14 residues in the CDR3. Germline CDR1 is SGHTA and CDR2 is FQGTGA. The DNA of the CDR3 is TGTGCCAGCAGCTTAACCCTTAACAGCGGGGAGCTGTTTTTT. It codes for CASSLTLNSGELFF.

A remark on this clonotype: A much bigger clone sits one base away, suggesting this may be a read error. CDR3 protein: CSAFPPHESSYNEQYF. CDR3 DNA: TGCAGTGCTTTTCCCCCACATGAGAGCTCCTACAATGAGCAGTACTTC. V is TRBV20-1 and J is TRBJ2-1; D gene uncertain. The end of the DNA fits TRBJ2-7 better, so the J call may be wrong. The germline CDR1 and CDR2 sequences are DFQATT and SNEGSKA (reference sequence). The CDR3 spans 16 residues.

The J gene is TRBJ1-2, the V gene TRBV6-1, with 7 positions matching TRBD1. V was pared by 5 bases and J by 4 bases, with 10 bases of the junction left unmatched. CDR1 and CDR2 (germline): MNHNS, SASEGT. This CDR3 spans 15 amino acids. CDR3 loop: CASSPGQTLSYGYTF. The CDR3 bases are TGTGCCAGCAGTCCGGGACAGACATTAAGCTATGGCTACACCTTC.

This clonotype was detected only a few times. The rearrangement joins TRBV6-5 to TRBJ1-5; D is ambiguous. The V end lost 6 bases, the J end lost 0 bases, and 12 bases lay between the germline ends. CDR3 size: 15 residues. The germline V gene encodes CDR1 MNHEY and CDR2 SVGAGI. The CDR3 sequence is CASRPRLYSNQPQHF. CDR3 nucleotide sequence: TGTGCCAGCAGGCCCAGGCTTTATAGCAATCAGCCCCAGCATTTT.

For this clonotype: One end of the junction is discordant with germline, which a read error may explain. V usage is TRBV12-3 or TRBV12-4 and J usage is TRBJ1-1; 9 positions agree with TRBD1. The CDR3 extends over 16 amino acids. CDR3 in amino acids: CAGSPTGGWGDTEAFF. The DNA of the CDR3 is TGTGCCGGCAGTCCAACAGGGGGCTGGGGGGATACTGAAGCTTTCTTT.

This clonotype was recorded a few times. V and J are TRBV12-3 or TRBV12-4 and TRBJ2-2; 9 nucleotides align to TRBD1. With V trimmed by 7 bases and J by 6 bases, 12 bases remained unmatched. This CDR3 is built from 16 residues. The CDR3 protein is CASTPSGTGFPGELFF. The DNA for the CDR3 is TGTGCCAGCACCCCGTCAGGGACAGGGTTTCCCGGGGAGCTGTTTTTT.

CDR3 bases: TGCGCCAGCAGCCAAGATCGAAGCGGTTCCTACGAGCAGTACTTC. It yields the protein CASSQDRSGSYEQYF. J is TRBJ2-7 and V is TRBV4-1; D perhaps matches TRBD2 (5 bases). The V gene's germline CDR1 is MGHRA and CDR2 YSYEKL. The CDR3 has 15 amino acids. The ends were cut back, 0 bases at V and 1 base at J, with 10 bases in the middle.